Following are 27 T cell receptor beta chains from one sample sequenced in a study of blood T cell repertoires in COVID-19 (dated by TCRdb to about 2020). Library preparation used the immunoSEQ multiplex PCR assay. TCRdb's version of the immuneACCESS table is confined to in-frame rearrangements and falls short of the full clone set. An unresolved V gene accounts for under half of the shortfall where checked; the remainder is of unknown origin. Present in this sample are about 280,000 clones, approximately 91% of which were seen just once. The ten largest make up more than 7.5% of the sample. Sequencing was carried out using peripheral blood. These receptors were obtained from a man between 18 and 35 years old with active or convalescent COVID-19.

This chain joins TRBV20-1 and TRBJ1-3; no firm D call. The germline gives CDR1 DFQATT, CDR2 SNEGSKA (reference sequence). The V gene lost 3 bases and the J gene lost 0 bases, with 9 bases spanning the gap. The CDR3 length is 14 residues. CDR3 DNA sequence: TGCAGTGCTAGTGATGAGCTCTCTGGAAACACCATATATTTT. Translating it yields CSASDELSGNTIYF.

V usage is TRBV4-3 and J usage is TRBJ2-7; the match to TRBD2 covers 7 bases. From germline, CDR1 is LGHNA and CDR2 YSLEER. The CDR3 totals 16 residues. J gave up 3 bases and V 0 bases, and 8 bases lay outside the gene matches. The CDR3 DNA sequence: TGCGCCAGCAGCCAAGAGCGCGGGGGTTACTTCTACGAGCAGTACTTC. Translation: CASSQERGGYFYEQYF.

The chain carries TRBV11-2 and TRBJ2-5; D ambiguous. There are 15 residues in the CDR3. Deletions cut 5 bases from V and 1 base from J, with 14 bases between. In germline, CDR1 is SGHAT, CDR2 FQNNGV. The CDR3 DNA reads TGTGCCAGCAGCAGAACGCGAGGCCCCCAAGAGACCCAGTACTTC. This sequence encodes CASSRTRGPQETQYF.

The chain employs TRBV25-1 and TRBJ2-7; tentatively, D is TRBD2 (5 bases). Germline loops: CDR1 MGHDK, CDR2 SYGVNS. The CDR3 spans 15 residues. With 3 bases removed from V and 3 bases from J, the gap between germline ends came to 15 bases. CDR3 region: CASSDSFGNVYEQYF. The CDR3 region has the DNA TGTGCCAGCAGTGATTCTTTCGGGAACGTCTACGAGCAGTACTTC.

This chain connects TRBV2 to TRBJ2-1; D is unclear. Deletions cut 2 bases from V and 6 bases from J, with 8 bases between. Germline V gene lookup returns CDR1 SNHLY and CDR2 FYNNEI. The CDR3 totals 13 residues. The CDR3 region has the DNA TGTGCCAGCAGTGAACTACTCTTCAATGAGCAGTTCTTC. It encodes CASSELLFNEQFF.

The genes are TRBV3-1 (or the pseudogene TRBV3-2) and TRBJ1-2, with 7 bases matching TRBD1. V lost 3 bases, J lost 5 bases, and 9 bases stayed unmatched. The CDR3 spans 15 residues. Germline CDR1 reads LGHDT; CDR2 reads YNNKEL (reference sequence). CDR3 nucleotide sequence: TGTGCCAGCAGCCACAGGGACAGCGGAATGTATGGCTACACCTTC. Encoded protein: CASSHRDSGMYGYTF.

J is TRBJ1-5 and V is TRBV7-9, with TRBD1 as a possible D gene (6 bases). Trimming removed 1 base at V and 6 bases at J, with 10 bases between. CDR1 and CDR2 (germline): SEHNR, FQNEAQ (reference sequence). The CDR3 totals 14 residues. In nucleotides, the CDR3 is TGTGCCAGCAGCTTAGGTACCAGGGGTCAGCCCCAGCATTTT. As protein: CASSLGTRGQPQHF.

The gene calls are TRBV7-9 and TRBJ2-7; D may be TRBD1 (5 bases). Germline V lookup: CDR1 SEHNR, CDR2 FQNEAQ (reference sequence). This CDR3 region has 12 residues. Trimming pared 2 bases from V and 5 bases from J, leaving 7 bases between. The CDR3 DNA sequence: TGTGCCAGCAGCTTAACCAGGGACGAGCAGTACTTC. Protein product: CASSLTRDEQYF.

This clone was seen a handful of times. The V and J genes are TRBV6-1 and TRBJ1-1, with unresolved D. The CDR3 spans 15 residues. V was trimmed by 1 base and J by 4 bases, leaving 13 bases between them. Germline CDR1 and CDR2: MNHNS and SASEGT. This chain's CDR3 is CASSEVSGSATEAFF. CDR3 nucleotides: TGTGCCAGCAGTGAAGTGTCTGGGAGCGCCACTGAAGCTTTCTTT.

The chain links TRBV15 to TRBJ1-1, with D perhaps matching TRBD1 (6 bases). V dropped 10 bases and J dropped 0 bases, with 12 bases sitting between them. CDR1 is LNHNV and CDR2 is YYDKDF in the germline V gene (reference sequence). The CDR3 totals 13 residues. For the CDR3, the DNA is TGTGCCATTCCAGGGGCAATGAACACTGAAGCTTTCTTT. This gives the protein CAIPGAMNTEAFF.

This sequence joins TRBV5-5 and TRBJ1-2; D call uncertain. This CDR3 is built from 14 residues. The germline gives CDR1 SGHKS, CDR2 YYEKEE (reference sequence). The V end lost 0 bases, the J end lost 0 bases, and 6 bases lay between the germline ends. CDR3 coding DNA: TGTGCCAGCAGCTTGGAACAGACTAACTATGGCTACACCTTC. It encodes CASSLEQTNYGYTF.

This rearrangement joins TRBV11-2 to TRBJ2-7; D may be TRBD2 (6 bases). Trimming stripped 1 base from V and 6 bases from J, with 10 bases between. Germline CDR1 and CDR2: SGHAT and FQNNGV. The CDR3 length is 13 residues. The CDR3 loop reads CASSLGGDPEQYF. CDR3 DNA: TGTGCCAGCAGCTTAGGGGGGGATCCCGAGCAGTACTTC.

V usage is TRBV23-1 and J usage is TRBJ2-3; 8 nucleotides align to TRBD1. TRBV23-1 is marked as an open reading frame, function uncertain. This CDR3 is 15 amino acids long. Trimming cost V 7 bases and J 0 bases; bases outside gene matches: 6. CDR3 nucleotide sequence: TGCGCCAGCATTTGGACAGGGAGGAGCACAGATACGCAGTATTTT. As protein: CASIWTGRSTDTQYF.

This chain connects TRBV15 to TRBJ2-7, with D unresolved. The V end lost 0 bases, the J end lost 6 bases, and 9 bases lay between the germline ends. There are 13 residues in the CDR3. CDR1 and CDR2 (germline): LNHNV, YYDKDF (reference sequence). CDR3 DNA sequence: TGTGCCACCAGCAGAGACAGTCCCCTCGAGCAGTACTTC. Encoded protein: CATSRDSPLEQYF.

The chain uses TRBV21-1 and TRBJ1-1; the table's D call, TRBD1, was not checked against the DNA. TRBV21-1 is designated a pseudogene. This CDR3 is 15 amino acids long. CDR3 nucleotides: TGTGCCAGCAGCAAAGCCCAGGGGGGGAACACTGAAGCTTTCTTT. Its protein is CASSKAQGGNTEAFF.

This chain uses TRBV5-6 with TRBJ2-6; D might be TRBD1 (5 bases). V gave up 3 bases and J gave up 5 bases, with 15 bases separating them. There are 16 residues in the CDR3. Germline CDR1 and CDR2: SGHDT and YYEEEE. Here the CDR3 reads CASSSPTASRANVLTF. The CDR3 DNA follows: TGTGCCAGCAGCTCCCCGACAGCCTCAAGGGCCAACGTCCTGACTTTC. The full variable domain, rest sourced from reference TRBV5-6 and TRBJ2-6, is DAGVTQSPTHLIKTRGQQVTLRCSPKSGHDTVSWYQQALGQGPQFIFQYYEEEERQRGNFPDRFSGHQFPNYSSELNVNALLLGDSALYLCASSSPTASRANVLTFGAGSRLTVL.

The CDR3 loop reads CAISERRGNNSPLHF. The CDR3 nucleotides are TGTGCCATCAGTGAGCGCCGGGGTAATAATTCACCCCTCCACTTT. The V call is TRBV10-3, the J call TRBJ1-6; D call uncertain. Germline V gene sequence: CDR1 ENHRY, CDR2 SYGVKD. V was cut by 2 bases and J by 5 bases, with 10 bases left in between. The CDR3 runs 15 residues.

The DNA for the CDR3 is TGTGCCAGCACCACAGGGTGGGCGAACACTGAAGCTTTCTTT. It yields the protein CASTTGWANTEAFF. The V and J genes are TRBV5-8 and TRBJ1-1; D might be TRBD1 (6 bases). V shed 6 bases and J shed 1 base, with 13 bases lying between them. Germline CDR1 is SGHTS and CDR2 is YDEGEE. This CDR3 is built from 14 residues. Full variable domain (remainder filled in from reference TRBV5-8 and TRBJ1-1): EAGVTQSPTHLIKTRGQQATLRCSPISGHTSVYWYQQALGLGLQFLLWYDEGEERNRGNFPPRFSGRQFPNYSSELNVNALELEDSALYLCASTTGWANTEAFFGQGTRLTVV.

CDR3 residues: CASSLYPSGATDTQYF. The CDR3 DNA reads as TGTGCCAGCAGTTTATACCCCTCGGGAGCCACAGATACGCAGTATTTT. This chain joins TRBV27 and TRBJ2-3, with a tentative D call TRBD2 (6 bases). The CDR3 is 16 amino acids. The V end lost 1 base, the J end lost 2 bases, and 13 bases lay between the germline ends. Germline CDR1 and CDR2: MNHEY and SMNVEV (reference sequence).

The chain employs TRBV2 and TRBJ1-2; D may be TRBD1 (5 bases). The CDR3 contains 13 residues. Trimming cost V 3 bases and J 6 bases, with 11 bases left between them. Germline V gene sequence: CDR1 SNHLY, CDR2 FYNNEI. The CDR3 sequence: CASSEGTYNGYTF. CDR3 coding DNA: TGTGCCAGCAGTGAGGGGACTTACAATGGCTACACCTTC.

The chain has TRBV24-1 and TRBJ2-1; 7 nucleotides align to TRBD1. Germline V gives CDR1 KGHDR, CDR2 SFDVKD. The V and J ends lost 3 bases and 10 bases, in that order; junction bases with no gene match: 5. The CDR3 loop spans 13 amino acids. CDR3 nucleotide sequence: TGTGCCACCAGTGATCCCGGGACAGAAGAGCAGTTCTTC. It translates to CATSDPGTEEQFF.

The J gene is TRBJ1-3, the V gene TRBV6-6, with a weak D call TRBD1 (6 bases). The CDR3 sequence is 14 residues long. Deletions cut 2 bases from V and 4 bases from J, with 9 bases between. From germline, CDR1 is MNHNY and CDR2 SVGAGI (reference sequence). The DNA of the CDR3 is TGTGCCAGCAGTTACGGCCAGGGGGGAAACACCATATATTTT. Translation gives CASSYGQGGNTIYF.

The chain carries TRBV28 and TRBJ1-5, with TRBD1 as a possible D gene (5 bases). The ends were cut back, 2 bases at V and 5 bases at J, with 13 bases in the middle. CDR1 is MDHEN and CDR2 is SYDVKM in the germline V gene. This CDR3 spans 15 amino acids. CDR3 sequence: CASSLAGNWDQPQHF. The CDR3 DNA reads TGTGCCAGCAGTTTAGCAGGGAACTGGGATCAGCCCCAGCATTTT.

The chain couples TRBV12-3 or TRBV12-4 to TRBJ2-5, with TRBD1 matching over 7 bases. The CDR3 contains 12 residues. V dropped 5 bases and J dropped 6; count of bases not matched to a gene: 3. The CDR3 is CASSTDRKTQYF. CDR3 coding DNA: TGTGCCAGCAGTACGGACAGGAAGACCCAGTACTTC.

This chain joins TRBV7-9 and TRBJ2-1, with 7 bases fitting TRBD1. This CDR3 comprises 14 residues. V was pared by 2 bases and J by 6 bases, with 4 bases of the junction left unmatched. CDR1 is SEHNR, CDR2 FQNEAQ, per germline (reference sequence). In nucleotides, the CDR3 is TGTGCCAGCAGCTTATCCCCAGGGGGCAATGAGCAGTTCTTC. Residues: CASSLSPGGNEQFF.

The chain recombines TRBV6-2 or TRBV6-3 with TRBJ2-1; D not resolved. With 0 bases removed from V and 10 bases from J, the gap between germline ends came to 19 bases. Germline CDR1 MNHEY, CDR2 SVGEGT. This CDR3 region has 16 residues. CDR3 residues: CASSYSGSRRPREQFF. In DNA, the CDR3 is TGTGCCAGCAGTTACTCAGGTTCACGAAGGCCCAGGGAGCAGTTCTTC.

The chain links TRBV6-2 or TRBV6-3 to TRBJ1-2; possibly TRBD1 for D (5 bases). This CDR3 spans 14 amino acids. The germline gives CDR1 MNHEY, CDR2 SVGEGT. V was trimmed by 4 bases and J by 8 bases, leaving 17 bases between them. The DNA of the CDR3 is TGTGCCAGCAGTTTTGGATATGGGGCTGAAGGCTACACCTTC. Translating it yields CASSFGYGAEGYTF.